Following are 15 T cell receptor beta chains from one sample sequenced in a study of T cells after yellow fever vaccination. TCRdb analysed the 5' RACE reads with MiXCR anew, one entry per CDR3 protein. This sample yields tens of thousands of distinct CDR3 sequences, of which 4.4% are seen a single time; approximately 49% belongs to the top ten. The material sequenced was CD8+ T cells sorted from PBMCs, taken 5 days after the yellow fever booster vaccination. Source of these receptors: a man aged 25 to 40 who received the YFV17D yellow fever vaccine.

This clonotype came up many times. The J gene is TRBJ2-5, the V gene TRBV15; 8 bases align to TRBD1. Per the germline V gene, CDR1 is LNHNV and CDR2 is YYDKDF (reference sequence). V was pared by 5 bases and J by 3 bases, with 8 bases of the junction left unmatched. CDR3 length equals 15 residues. CDR3 sequence (DNA): TGTGCCACCAGCCCGACAGGGGTAATAGAAGAGACCCAGTACTTC. Residues: CATSPTGVIEETQYF.

This clonotype showed up many times. The chain couples TRBV6-5 to TRBJ2-7; D is uncertain. The V end was cut by 1 base, the J end by 5 bases, with 9 bases between. Germline V CDR1 and CDR2: MNHEY, SVGAGI. This CDR3 comprises 13 residues. For the CDR3, the DNA is TGTGCCAGCAGTTACTACCTTGGCCACGAGCAGTACTTC. It encodes CASSYYLGHEQYF.

This clonotype was seen at least ten times. This rearrangement joins TRBV5-1 to TRBJ2-7, with D uncertain. Germline V gene data show CDR1 as SGHRS and CDR2 as YFSETQ. Trimming shortened V by 5 bases and J by 2 bases, and 11 bases separated the two germline ends. The CDR3 covers 13 residues. This CDR3 is CASRYDGTYEQYF. Here the CDR3 DNA reads TGCGCCAGCAGATACGACGGAACCTACGAGCAGTACTTC.

This clonotype was found many times. The rearrangement joins TRBV20-1 to TRBJ2-4, with D perhaps TRBD2 (5 bases). Germline V gives CDR1 DFQATT, CDR2 SNEGSKA (reference sequence). The V end lost 5 bases, the J end lost 7 bases, and 18 bases lay between the germline ends. There are 14 residues in the CDR3. CDR3 bases: TGCAGTGCTGAGGCGGACTTCTTTCGGAACATTCAGTACTTC. Translating gives CSAEADFFRNIQYF.

At least ten counts were recorded for this clonotype. The rearrangement links TRBV5-1 to TRBJ2-2; 10 nucleotides align to TRBD2. Germline lookup yields CDR1 SGHRS and CDR2 YFSETQ. The CDR3 runs to 16 residues. V lost 4 bases and J lost 3; bases outside the gene matches: 6. The chain's CDR3 is CASSHSLAGDTGELFF. CDR3 bases: TGCGCCAGCAGCCATTCTCTAGCGGGAGACACCGGGGAGCTGTTTTTT.

The gene calls are TRBV6-5 and TRBJ2-2, with 8 nucleotides matching TRBD1. The CDR3 has 14 amino acids. Germline values: CDR1 MNHEY, CDR2 SVGAGI. V shed 6 bases and J 5 bases; nucleotides not matched to a gene: 5. The CDR3 spells CASSKTGDTGELFF. CDR3 DNA sequence: TGTGCCAGCAGCAAGACAGGGGATACCGGGGAGCTGTTTTTT.

By proportion, this clonotype is medium-sized (0.01 to 0.1%). The chain recombines TRBV2 with TRBJ2-7; D tentatively fits TRBD1 or TRBD2 (6 bases each). This CDR3 spans 15 amino acids. Germline assignment: CDR1 SNHLY and CDR2 FYNNEI. The V gene lost 6 bases and the J gene lost 2 bases, with 17 bases spanning the gap. CDR3: CASRSREPGAYEQYF. The DNA of the CDR3 is TGTGCCAGCAGATCCCGGGAGCCAGGGGCCTACGAGCAGTACTTC.

This clonotype has at least ten counts. V and J are TRBV7-9 and TRBJ2-5; no clear D. The CDR3 has 14 residues. From germline, CDR1 is SEHNR and CDR2 FQNEAQ (reference sequence). Trimming took 0 bases from V and 5 from J, leaving 10 bases between them. CDR3 region: CASSLARPRETQYF. DNA of the CDR3: TGTGCCAGCAGCTTAGCGCGCCCTCGGGAGACCCAGTACTTC. The variable domain in full, completed from reference TRBV7-9 and TRBJ2-5, reads DTGVSQNPRHKITKRGQNVTFRCDPISEHNRLYWYRQTLGQGPEFLTYFQNEAQLEKSRLLSDRFSAERPKGSFSTLEIQRTEQGDSAMYLCASSLARPRETQYFGPGTRLLVL.

This clonotype showed up many times. The rearrangement uses TRBV5-6 and TRBJ2-7, with no clear D. With 0 bases removed from V and 4 bases from J, the gap between germline ends came to 11 bases. The CDR3 covers 14 residues. CDR1 is SGHDT and CDR2 is YYEEEE in the germline V gene. CDR3 amino acids: CASSLAGGFYEQYF. The CDR3 DNA reads as TGTGCCAGCAGCTTGGCTGGCGGCTTTTACGAGCAGTACTTC.

This clonotype was observed many times. This chain links TRBV20-1 with TRBJ2-5; D is undetermined. CDR1 and CDR2 from the germline V gene are DFQATT and SNEGSKA (reference sequence). This CDR3 is built from 11 residues. V lost 3 bases to trimming and J lost 14 bases, with 16 bases between them. The CDR3 sequence: CSARETPLDYF. In DNA form, the CDR3 reads TGCAGTGCTAGGGAGACCCCCTTAGATTACTTC.

This clonotype appeared many times. As DNA, the CDR3 is TGTGCCAGCAACTTGGATGGGGTTTACACTGAAGCTTTCTTT. Its translation: CASNLDGVYTEAFF. The chain uses TRBV6-2 or TRBV6-3 and TRBJ1-1; D unclear. The germline gives CDR1 MNHEY, CDR2 SVGEGT. V lost 7 bases and J 3 bases, leaving 15 bases between the germline ends. The length of the CDR3 is 14 residues.

In its sample, this clonotype was seen many times. The chain is built from TRBV27 and TRBJ2-5; D perhaps matches TRBD2 (5 bases). Germline values: CDR1 MNHEY, CDR2 SMNVEV (reference sequence). The CDR3 spans 14 residues. The germline V and J ends were trimmed by 4 bases and 1 base, with 10 bases remaining between them. The CDR3, as DNA: TGTGCCAGCAGTTCCACTAGTTCCCAAGAGACCCAGTACTTC. This codes for CASSSTSSQETQYF.

In its sample, this clonotype was seen many times. This chain connects TRBV7-9 to TRBJ2-1, with a weak D call TRBD2 (5 bases). V lost 5 bases and J 7 bases, leaving 15 bases between the germline ends. CDR3 length: 14 amino acids. In germline, CDR1 is SEHNR, CDR2 FQNEAQ (reference sequence). The CDR3 loop is CASSLGGFINEQFF. DNA of the CDR3: TGTGCCAGCAGCCTCGGCGGGTTCATAAATGAGCAGTTCTTC.

The genes are TRBV19 and TRBJ1-5; 7 bases match TRBD1. This CDR3 has 15 amino acids. J lost 6 bases, V lost 4 bases, and 9 bases had no gene match. The germline CDR1 and CDR2 sequences are LNHDA and SQIVND (reference sequence). The CDR3 DNA follows: TGTGCCAGTAGTACCCTCGACAGGGAAAGTCAGCCCCAGCATTTT. As protein: CASSTLDRESQPQHF.

This clonotype was recorded at least ten times. The chain joins TRBV7-6 to TRBJ2-2; 10 positions agree with TRBD1. Germline-derived CDR1 and CDR2 are SGHVS and FNYEAQ. The CDR3 has 15 amino acids. Trimming cost V 4 bases and J 3 bases; bases outside gene matches: 2. The CDR3 loop reads CASSSTGGDTGELFF. As DNA, the CDR3 is TGTGCCAGCAGCTCGACAGGGGGCGACACCGGGGAGCTGTTTTTT. Variable domain in full (rest from reference TRBV7-6 and TRBJ2-2): GAGVSQSPRYKVTKRGQDVALRCDPISGHVSLYWYRQALGQGPEFLTYFNYEAQQDKSGLPNDRFSAERPEGSISTLTIQRTEQRDSAMYRCASSSTGGDTGELFFGEGSRLTVL.